These T cell receptor beta chains were read from a single sample in a study of STAT3 mutations in large granular lymphocyte leukemia. The method was immunoSEQ multiplex PCR; TCRdb's version includes in-frame clones alone and lacks a portion of them. The sample lists approximately 4,400 clones, around 76% occurring once. Sequencing was performed on peripheral blood mononuclear cells. The receptor set was obtained from a boy aged 5-17 years with T-cell large granular lymphocyte leukemia. Some clones in this sample may be carry-over from other donors' samples. Both conserved end residues are part of each CDR3. The order of the fields is CDR3 protein, V gene, D gene, J gene. The D gene is left open where the match is weak.

CASSLSTDTQYF | TRBV7-2 | - | TRBJ2-3
CAWNLWGTEAFF | TRBV30 | - | TRBJ1-1
CASSPRDTDYGYTF | TRBV27 | - | TRBJ1-2
CASSLSLAGEYEQYF | TRBV5-5 | TRBD2 | TRBJ2-7
CASSLGAQGFNEKLFF | TRBV7-9 | - | TRBJ1-4
CSVETGGYTF | TRBV29-1 | - | TRBJ1-2
CAWSGLGTALYEQYF | TRBV30 | TRBD1 | TRBJ2-7
CASSQEGTGGGGYTF | TRBV4-3 | TRBD1 | TRBJ1-2
CASSFLLSQGRHGYTF | TRBV6-5 | - | TRBJ1-2
CASSLPRPPYEQYF | TRBV5-6 | - | TRBJ2-7
CTSSQVRQDSSYEQYF | TRBV1 | - | TRBJ2-7
CASSPRGGTNTEAFF | TRBV5-1 | - | TRBJ1-1
CASSPGARDRGRIHEQYF | TRBV9 | TRBD1 | TRBJ2-7
CSVFSVGSGRSTGELFF | TRBV29-1 | TRBD2 | TRBJ2-2
CASSFSTGSNQPQHF | TRBV5-1 | TRBD1 | TRBJ1-5
CASSLSEPGSQPQHF | TRBV5-1 | - | TRBJ1-5
CASSWPVTDTQYF | TRBV28 | - | TRBJ2-3
CASSLGAGGYYNEQFF | TRBV5-1 | - | TRBJ2-1
CASSSSGASTYEQYF | TRBV6-6 | TRBD2 | TRBJ2-7
CSVEYMGAGNTIYF | TRBV29-1 | - | TRBJ1-3